The 12 T cell receptor beta chains reported below all come from one sample, sequenced in a study of blood T cell repertoires in COVID-19. Measured with immunoSEQ multiplex PCR; TCRdb has only the in-frame clones, and not every one. Of about 54,000 clones listed, 75% to 90% are singletons. Sequencing was carried out using peripheral blood. Receptors were obtained from a human donor in a cohort sampled during active COVID-19.

The gene calls are TRBV28 and TRBJ2-7; 9 positions agree with TRBD1. CDR1 is MDHEN and CDR2 is SYDVKM in the germline V gene. The CDR3 is made up of 14 amino acids. J gave up 6 bases and V 6 bases, and 9 bases lay outside the gene matches. CDR3 protein: CASRRTGEMSEQYF. The CDR3 DNA sequence: TGTGCCAGCAGGCGGACAGGGGAAATGAGCGAGCAGTACTTC. Combining the CDR3 with reference TRBV28 and TRBJ2-7 gives the whole variable domain DVKVTQSSRYLVKRTGEKVFLECVQDMDHENMFWYRQDPGLGLRLIYFSYDVKMKEKGDIPEGYSVSREKKERFSLILESASTNQTSMYLCASRRTGEMSEQYFGPGTRLTVT.

The chain links TRBV12-3 or TRBV12-4 to TRBJ2-1; 7 nucleotides line up with TRBD2. This CDR3 comprises 13 residues. V was pared by 6 bases and J by 6 bases, with 5 bases of the junction left unmatched. CDR3 amino acids: CASSSLAANEQFF. CDR3 coding DNA: TGTGCCAGCAGCAGCCTAGCGGCCAATGAGCAGTTCTTC.

There are many counts of this clone. Within the sample, other DNA sequences also encode this same CDR3. CDR3 loop: CAIGSGGAGNEQFF. The CDR3 nucleotides read TGTGCCATCGGTAGCGGGGGGGCCGGCAATGAGCAGTTCTTC. The V gene is TRBV10-3, the J gene TRBJ2-1; 11 bases fit TRBD2. V shed 8 bases and J 6 bases; nucleotides not matched to a gene: 6. The germline CDR1 and CDR2 sequences are ENHRY and SYGVKD. This CDR3 comprises 14 residues.

The rearrangement links TRBV11-2 to TRBJ2-7; maybe TRBD1 (6 bases). CDR1 and CDR2 from the germline V gene are SGHAT and FQNNGV. Trimming cost V 3 bases and J 6 bases, with 18 bases left between them. This CDR3 spans 15 amino acids. DNA of the CDR3: TGTGCCAGCAGCTTTGGATCAGGACAGTCTTCCGAGCAGTACTTC. Translating gives CASSFGSGQSSEQYF.

The rearrangement links TRBV18 to TRBJ1-2, with 7 positions matching TRBD1. The germline gives CDR1 KGHSH, CDR2 LQKENI. J lost 8 bases, V lost 2 bases, and 8 bases had no gene match. This CDR3 is built from 14 residues. CDR3 sequence reads: CASSPGRGFLGYTF. The DNA for the CDR3 is TGTGCCAGCTCACCAGGCAGGGGGTTTCTGGGCTACACCTTC.

The V and J genes are TRBV7-2 and TRBJ1-1; TRBD1 matches 7 bases. This CDR3 region has 12 residues. CDR1 and CDR2 from the germline V gene are SGHTA and FQGNSA. Unmatched junction bases numbered 6, after V lost 8 bases and J lost 6 bases. The DNA for the CDR3 is TGTGCCAGCCACATCAGGGGGGCTGAAGCTTTCTTT. Translating it yields CASHIRGAEAFF.

The chain is built from TRBV4-2 and TRBJ2-3; 13 nucleotides line up with TRBD2. The CDR3 contains 17 residues. Germline loops: CDR1 LGHNA, CDR2 YNFKEQ. V was pared by 3 bases and J by 3 bases, with 6 bases of the junction left unmatched. CDR3 coding DNA: TGTGCCAGCAGCCAGGGGGGACTAGCGGGGCTAACAGATACGCAGTATTTT. Its protein product is CASSQGGLAGLTDTQYF.

The V and J genes are TRBV5-1 and TRBJ2-3; TRBD1 matches at 7 bases. Germline CDR1 is SGHRS and CDR2 is YFSETQ. Trimming at V came to 4 bases and at J to 4 bases, leaving 15 bases not matched to a gene. This CDR3 spans 17 amino acids. The CDR3: CASSPTLQDRVPDTQYF. The CDR3 coding sequence is TGCGCCAGCAGCCCAACCCTCCAAGACAGGGTACCAGATACGCAGTATTTT.

This chain connects TRBV5-1 to TRBJ2-1; 10 bases line up with TRBD2. This CDR3 has 17 residues. CDR1 and CDR2 from the germline V gene are SGHRS and YFSETQ. The V and J ends lost 2 bases and 3 bases, in that order; junction bases with no gene match: 8. CDR3 coding DNA: TGCGCCAGCAGCTTTGGCGGACTAGCGGTAGACTACAATGAGCAGTTCTTC. Its protein is CASSFGGLAVDYNEQFF.

The CDR3 spells CASSLTGGRSNQPQHF. The CDR3 DNA reads as TGCGCCAGCAGCCTAACAGGGGGCAGGAGCAATCAGCCCCAGCATTTT. The rearrangement links TRBV10-2 to TRBJ1-5, with 9 bases identical to TRBD1. This CDR3 has 16 amino acids. In germline, CDR1 is WSHSY, CDR2 SAAADI. With 6 bases clipped from V and 1 base from J, the junction kept 7 bases outside the gene matches.

The chain employs TRBV5-4 and TRBJ1-2, with a possible D match to TRBD1 (5 bases). The V and J ends lost 3 bases and 4 bases respectively, with 22 bases between them. There are 17 residues in the CDR3. Germline V gene sequence: CDR1 SGHNT, CDR2 YYREEE (reference sequence). The CDR3 DNA follows: TGTGCCAGCAGCTCCGGTACCGGAGCGGGACCGGGCTATGGCTACACCTTC. This sequence encodes CASSSGTGAGPGYGYTF.

The rearrangement joins TRBV9 to TRBJ2-3; D not resolved. The V gene's germline CDR1 is SGDLS and CDR2 YYNGEE. This CDR3 has 13 amino acids. V lost 0 bases and J 0 bases, leaving 2 bases between the germline ends. The DNA for the CDR3 is TGTGCCAGCAGCGTAGCTAGCACAGATACGCAGTATTTT. It is translated as CASSVASTDTQYF.